This record concerns one T cell receptor beta chain sequence. As yet, its antigen is unknown. The record originates from a study of T cell responses to AZD1222 COVID-19 vaccine. Sequenced by immunoSEQ multiplex PCR; TCRdb stores in-frame clones only, minus some. The sample shows fewer than 200,000 clones, approximately 90% of them seen only once. Germline CDR1 reads MNHEY; CDR2 reads SVGEGT. V lost 5 bases and J lost 1, with 11 bases in between. This CDR3 comprises 15 residues. Whole-study findings and limits: Unmutated variant regions are reportedly the target of nearly half of TCRs that are spike-specific. In all cases, repertoires were sampled only after the peak T cell response. Two doses of AZD1222 preceded a rise in Spike-specific TCR breadth and depth.

The sequencing used peripheral blood, collected 28 days after the second AZD1222 dose. The TCR comes from an adult who received the AZD1222 COVID-19 vaccine. V gene TRBV6-2 or TRBV6-3 combines with J gene TRBJ2-2, with D possibly called TRBD1 or TRBD2 (6 bases each). The chain's CDR3 is CASSPRGQNTGELFF. The CDR3, as DNA: TGTGCCAGCAGTCCGCGGGGACAGAACACCGGGGAGCTGTTTTTT.